This TCR beta chain was recorded in a study of blood T cell repertoires in COVID-19 (dated by TCRdb to about 2020). General notes on the study: Collaborator samples came from the United States, Italy and Spain and covered acute and convalescent phases of COVID-19. Where HLA class I and class II types were available, the types were taken from metadata supplied by the sample provider, not from assay-based typing. The material from the prospective study consisted of cDNA or gDNA derived from T cells, B-cell-depleted T cells, or PBMCs. The samples were drawn from the first 160 participants of the ongoing ImmuneRACE study and from 950 to 1,500 subjects provided by 6 global collaborators. The repertoires were released in a freely available public database meant as a resource for research on the immune response to SARS-CoV-2. Nearly every sample came with metadata listing a de-identified subject ID, COVID-19 status, age in years and sex. Deeply sampled blood TCRbeta repertoires from subjects exposed to, actively infected with, or recovered from COVID-19 were included in the dataset.

The immunoSEQ Assay, a bias-controlled multiplex PCR, was used to amplify TCRbeta CDR3 regions from genomic DNA. The original methods were these. Within the assay, amplification of reference gene primers was used to estimate how many nucleated cells each sample contained. To quantify the absolute abundance of each unique TCRbeta CDR3 rearrangement, sequence reads were collapsed and filtered. For each sample, productive Simpson clonality was calculated by taking the square root of Simpson's diversity index across productive rearrangements. The table was pulled from immuneACCESS by TCRdb, which kept in-frame rearrangements only. Such tables lose some clones; where checked, under half of the loss comes from unresolved V genes, and the rest has no known cause. From that table come the V and J calls and clone size; the DNA was used to work out D and trimming. This sample comprises around 120,000 clones, roughly three quarters of them detected only once. The ten largest clones represent around 3.9% of the sample.

In regard to this clone: Its target antigen remains unknown. No qualities accompany the bases; no much larger clone lies one base away.

The study at large found these results: The quantity of clinical and demographic metadata differed by source and by participant and was supplied without curation.

CDR1 and CDR2 are read off the germline V gene as MDHEN and SYDVKM. The trim is 7 bases for V and 10 bases for J, with a gap of 14 bases between the germline ends. The CDR3 numbers 11 residues from cysteine through phenylalanine. Only the CDR3 DNA is retained, 33 bases long and in frame from the first base. Collaborating institutions collected whole blood in K2EDTA tubes following their own protocols. For TCRbeta analysis, collaborator samples were shipped as frozen whole blood, as isolated PBMCs, or as DNA extracted from either sample type. The V and J genes are TRBV28 and TRBJ2-7; the D gene is unclear. The sequence was collected from a woman aged 80 or over with acute or convalescent COVID-19. The sequenced material came from peripheral blood. The CDR3 region: CASKLNLLQYF. The sequenced DNA: TGTGCCAGCAAATTGAATTTACTACAGTACTTC.